This T cell receptor beta chain was recorded in a study of CD8+ T cells in alopecia areata (dated by TCRdb to 2017 to 2018). Context from the whole study: The treated patients, all with moderate-to-severe alopecia areata, were enrolled in an open-label pilot trial of oral tofacitinib given at 5 to 10 mg twice daily. The SALT score, which quantifies the percentage of affected scalp surface area, was used to measure disease severity in treated patients. Patients on tofacitinib were biopsied at baseline and after 4 and 24 weeks of treatment, and several of the patients also had a later scalp biopsy. TCRbeta CDR3 regions were amplified by immunoSEQ multiplex PCR using 35 Vbeta forward and 13 Jbeta reverse primers. On the human side, TCRbeta sequencing was run on scalp tissue and on sorted CD4+ and CD8+ peripheral blood T cells from healthy controls and from alopecia areata patients with either patchy or totalis/universalis disease. To study T cell clonal expansion in alopecia areata, the researchers applied high-throughput TCRbeta sequencing to both the C3H/HeJ mouse model and human patients. Scalp clonality was compared among normal scalp (n=4), patchy alopecia areata scalp (n=8), and alopecia totalis/universalis scalp (n=8). The RNA source kit depended on sample type: the PAXgene miRNA kit for fixed scalp, the miRNeasy kit for PBMCs, and the RNeasy kit for mouse skin. Tofacitinib was administered for 6 to 18 months, and 6 months of follow-up off drug were then conducted to assess delayed response and recurrence. Study-level results and caveats: Compared with normal scalp, lesional scalp had higher clonality and more expanded CD8+ clones, particularly in alopecia totalis/universalis, a pattern that suggests antigenic drive. Because the treated cohort was small and included a single nonresponder, larger studies are needed to assess links between baseline CD8+ expansion and response. Compared with mice, TCR sequences shared between patients were less clear, possibly partly because of HLA diversity across the patient population. Tofacitinib significantly decreased scalp clonality and the number of expanded CD8+ clones among the top 100 scalp clones. Scalp TCR repertoire analysis is complicated because resident alphabeta T cells in normal human skin are also sequenced, whereas mouse skin is dominated by gammadelta T cells. Many expanded lesional clones persisted in scalp and blood during tofacitinib treatment, which may partly explain relapse after stopping treatment.

Concerning this clone itself: The antigen it recognizes is unknown. No qualities accompany the bases; no much larger clone lies one base away.

Taken with the paper, the label for time point translates to: four to five weeks on oral tofacitinib. The treatment or condition label on this specimen signifies: oral pan-JAK inhibitor, 5-10 mg twice daily. Peripheral blood and lesional scalp punch biopsies were obtained from patients with alopecia areata. After PBMCs were isolated by density centrifugation and stained for CD3, CD4 and CD8, a FACSAria was used to sort CD4+ and CD8+ T cells. Library generation was performed with the immunoSEQ multiplex PCR assay. RNA was extracted from all samples and reverse transcribed into cDNA, which served as template for TCR sequencing. SuperScript III was used for first-strand cDNA synthesis, primed with a 2:1 mix of oligo-dT and random hexamers. A synthetic immune receptor repertoire was used to assess amplification bias, and residual bias was removed computationally. In the original analysis: Raw reads were preprocessed for error removal, and CDR3 was defined according to IMGT conventions as running from the conserved cysteine to phenylalanine. To get clonality, Shannon entropy was normalized by log2 of the number of productive unique TCRs and the result was subtracted from 1. CD4 or CD8 identity of scalp clones was inferred by cross-referencing scalp TCRbeta sequences with sorted blood CD4 and CD8 repertoires. TCRdb holds this immuneACCESS table with in-frame rearrangements only. Some clones are missing; in checked studies, unresolved V genes explain under half, and the rest has no known cause. V and J calls and clone size are given by that table; D and trimming were obtained from the DNA. This sample gives some 150,000 clones in total; around 50% of them show up just once. Together, the top ten hold approximately 15% of the sample.

For CDR1 and CDR2, the germline V gene lists MNHEY and SVGAGI. From its cysteine to its phenylalanine, the CDR3 spans 16 amino acids. This entry keeps only the CDR3 DNA: 48 bases, framed from base 1. V loses 1 base at its end and J loses 2 bases; junction bases beyond the gene matches: 6. The source is a human donor with alopecia areata. The material was CD8+ T cells sorted from blood, obtained at week 4, from a patient treated with tofacitinib. The V and J segments used are TRBV6-5 and TRBJ2-7, and 9 bases in between align with TRBD2. The nucleotide sequence reads as follows: TGTGCCAGCAGTTACTTGGCAGCGGGGGGTCCCTACGAGCAGTACTTC. Its protein reads: CASSYLAAGGPYEQYF.